These 29 T cell receptor beta chains originate from one sample sequenced in a study of CD8 T cells in Susac syndrome. Random hexamers were used to reverse transcribe about 0.5 to 1 ug of RNA. TCRdb recomputed calls from the immunoSEQ multiplex PCR reads with MiXCR, one row per CDR3 protein. The sample consists of under 250,000 distinct CDR3 sequences, roughly 93% of them appearing once. Sample: CD4+ T cells from PBMCs. These receptors all stem from a human donor with Susac syndrome.

The rearrangement uses TRBV5-4 and TRBJ2-5; 7 nucleotides agree with TRBD2. Germline values: CDR1 SGHNT, CDR2 YYREEE (reference sequence). Trimming took 5 bases from V and 0 from J; bases not matched to a gene: 4. This CDR3 region has 14 residues. CDR3 bases: TGTGCCAGCAGGTGGGACTACTACCAAGAGACCCAGTACTTC. Residues: CASRWDYYQETQYF.

The chain uses TRBV30 and TRBJ1-1; weak D call: TRBD1 (6 bases). Germline loops: CDR1 GTSNPN, CDR2 SVGIG (reference sequence). CDR3 length: 13 amino acids. V was clipped by 2 bases and J by 1 base, with 8 bases between them. The CDR3 protein is CAWSLTGNTEAFF. The CDR3 coding sequence is TGTGCCTGGAGTCTGACAGGGAACACTGAAGCTTTCTTT.

Written as DNA, the CDR3 is TGTGCCAGCAGCAATAGCATCCTGAGCTATGGCTACACCTTC. Its translation is CASSNSILSYGYTF. The gene calls are TRBV7-2 and TRBJ1-2; D is ambiguous. Per the germline V gene, CDR1 is SGHTA and CDR2 is FQGNSA. V was shortened by 5 bases and J by 4 bases, with 14 bases between the two germline ends. CDR3 length equals 14 residues. Looking up the rest from reference TRBV7-2 and TRBJ1-2 gives the full variable domain: GAGVSQSPSNKVTEKGKDVELRCDPISGHTALYWYRQSLGQGLEFLIYFQGNSAPDKSGLPSDRFSAERTGGSVSTLTIQRTQQEDSAVYLCASSNSILSYGYTFGSGTRLTVV.

This clonotype was seen once. The CDR3 reads CASSSQTGGGNQPQHF. The CDR3 region has the DNA TGTGCCAGTAGTTCTCAGACAGGAGGGGGCAATCAGCCCCAGCATTTT. V and J are TRBV19 and TRBJ1-5; tentative D call: TRBD1 (6 bases). CDR3 size: 16 residues. V was cut by 5 bases and J by 2 bases, with 16 bases left in between. The germline CDR1 and CDR2 sequences are LNHDA and SQIVND (reference sequence).

The rearrangement links TRBV9 to TRBJ1-1; TRBD1 aligns across 9 bases. The CDR3 has 15 residues. From germline, CDR1 is SGDLS and CDR2 YYNGEE. The ends lost 3 bases at V and 5 bases at J; junction bases unmatched: 8. The CDR3 loop reads CASSDGTGWETEAFF. The DNA for the CDR3 is TGTGCCAGCAGCGATGGGACAGGGTGGGAGACTGAAGCTTTCTTT.

The gene calls are TRBV18 and TRBJ1-1; D call uncertain. The germline V gene has CDR1 KGHSH and CDR2 LQKENI. The CDR3 consists of 16 residues. Between the trimmed V and J ends, which lost 1 base and 4 bases, there was a span of 16 bases. In DNA form, the CDR3 reads TGTGCCAGCTCACCACTCGCGGCTACCTGGACCACTGAAGCTTTCTTT. As protein: CASSPLAATWTTEAFF. The variable domain in full, completed from reference TRBV18 and TRBJ1-1, reads NAGVMQNPRHLVRRRGQEARLRCSPMKGHSHVYWYRQLPEEGLKFMVYLQKENIIDESGMPKERFSAEFPKEGPSILRIQQVVRGDSAAYFCASSPLAATWTTEAFFGQGTRLTVV.

CDR3 amino acids: CASSIEGFGNQPQHF. DNA for the CDR3: TGTGCCAGTAGTATAGAGGGGTTTGGGAATCAGCCCCAGCATTTT. This chain links TRBV19 with TRBJ1-5; no clear D gene. With 0 bases removed from V and 4 bases from J, the gap between germline ends came to 10 bases. This CDR3 is 15 amino acids long. Germline CDR1 and CDR2: LNHDA and SQIVND (reference sequence).

The chain joins TRBV12-3 or TRBV12-4 to TRBJ1-1, with D unresolved. V was shortened by 5 bases and J by 3 bases, with 10 bases between the two germline ends. The CDR3 length is 13 residues. CDR3 sequence reads: CASSLQWDTEAFF. CDR3 DNA sequence: TGTGCCAGCAGTCTACAGTGGGACACTGAAGCTTTCTTT.

This chain uses TRBV5-6 with TRBJ2-7, with D possibly called TRBD1 or TRBD2 (5 bases each). Germline CDR1 is SGHDT and CDR2 is YYEEEE. The CDR3 consists of 13 residues. V gave up 4 bases and J gave up 4 bases, with 12 bases separating them. CDR3 protein: CASSPGTEYEQYF. Here the CDR3 DNA reads TGTGCCAGCAGCCCGGGGACCGAGTACGAGCAGTACTTC.

J is TRBJ2-6 and V is TRBV10-2; D is unclear. Germline assignment: CDR1 WSHSY and CDR2 SAAADI. The ends were cut back, 3 bases at V and 6 bases at J, with 15 bases in the middle. The length of the CDR3 is 16 residues. CDR3 protein: CASSDVETRLANVLTF. CDR3 bases: TGCGCCAGCAGTGATGTAGAGACCAGATTGGCCAACGTCCTGACTTTC.

A single count supports this clonotype. This chain connects TRBV6-6 to TRBJ2-1; D remains unclear. The CDR3 contains 12 residues. Trimming cost V 5 bases and J 12 bases, with 14 bases left between them. Germline V gives CDR1 MNHNY, CDR2 SVGAGI (reference sequence). The CDR3 spells CASSDGFNRQFF. As DNA, the CDR3 is TGTGCCAGCAGTGACGGGTTCAATAGGCAGTTCTTC.

This clonotype was seen a single time. The chain combines TRBV28 with TRBJ2-3; D perhaps matches TRBD2 (6 bases). CDR1 MDHEN and CDR2 SYDVKM come from the germline V gene. This CDR3 comprises 16 residues. Trimming removed 6 bases from V and 0 bases from J, with 16 bases in between. For the CDR3, the DNA is TGTGCCAGCAGGGCCGCGTTCGGGACTAGCACAGATACGCAGTATTTT. This gives the protein CASRAAFGTSTDTQYF. Full variable domain (missing parts from reference TRBV28 and TRBJ2-3): DVKVTQSSRYLVKRTGEKVFLECVQDMDHENMFWYRQDPGLGLRLIYFSYDVKMKEKGDIPEGYSVSREKKERFSLILESASTNQTSMYLCASRAAFGTSTDTQYFGPGTRLTVL.

This chain uses TRBV7-3 with TRBJ2-1; 7 bases map to TRBD2. The V gene end was trimmed by 0 bases and the J gene end by 6 bases; junction bases not matched to a gene: 2. CDR3 size: 14 residues. Per germline, CDR1 SGHTA and CDR2 FQGTGA. The CDR3 bases are TGTGCCAGCAGCTTAACCGGGACTACCAATGAGCAGTTCTTC. Translation: CASSLTGTTNEQFF.

The rearrangement joins TRBV4-3 to TRBJ2-6; D may be TRBD2 (5 bases). The germline CDR1 and CDR2 sequences are LGHNA and YSLEER. The V end lost 0 bases, the J end lost 6 bases, and 15 bases lay between the germline ends. There are 17 residues in the CDR3. Here the CDR3 DNA reads TGCGCCAGCAGCCAAGATCACGAGGGAGTTGTGGCCAACGTCCTGACTTTC. The encoded protein is CASSQDHEGVVANVLTF.

The chain is built from TRBV15 and TRBJ2-3; 7 nucleotides match TRBD1. The CDR3 runs to 16 residues. CDR1 is LNHNV, CDR2 YYDKDF, per germline (reference sequence). Trimming took 1 base from V and 3 from J; bases not matched to a gene: 7. CDR3 bases: TGTGCCACCAGCAGAGCTAACAGGGGATCGACAGATACGCAGTATTTT. This translates into CATSRANRGSTDTQYF.

The CDR3 loop reads CASSGTGIGNSPLHF. In nucleotides, the CDR3 is TGTGCCAGCAGTGGGACAGGGATAGGCAATTCACCCCTCCACTTT. V usage is TRBV25-1 and J usage is TRBJ1-6; 8 bases map to TRBD1. Germline lookup yields CDR1 MGHDK and CDR2 SYGVNS. CDR3 length: 15 amino acids. After removal of 4 bases from V and 7 bases from J, the junction contained 6 bases not matched to a gene. Full variable domain (remainder filled in from reference TRBV25-1 and TRBJ1-6): EADIYQTPRYLVIGTGKKITLECSQTMGHDKMYWYQQDPGMELHLIHYSYGVNSTEKGDLSSESTVSRIRTEHFPLTLESARPSHTSQYLCASSGTGIGNSPLHFGNGTRLTVT.

The chain couples TRBV5-1 to TRBJ1-1; 9 bases are shared with TRBD1. CDR3 length: 17 amino acids. The germline CDR1 and CDR2 sequences are SGHRS and YFSETQ. Trimming at V came to 4 bases and at J to 2 bases, leaving 12 bases not matched to a gene. DNA for the CDR3: TGCGCCAGCAGCAGTACTTTCGGACAGGGGAGAAACACTGAAGCTTTCTTT. Its translation is CASSSTFGQGRNTEAFF.

The gene calls are TRBV5-4 and TRBJ2-5; perhaps TRBD2 as D (7 bases). Germline V gene data show CDR1 as SGHNT and CDR2 as YYREEE (reference sequence). The V gene lost 4 bases and the J gene lost 2 bases, with 18 bases spanning the gap. CDR3 length: 16 amino acids. The CDR3 protein is CASSVGAGVNQETQYF. DNA of the CDR3: TGTGCCAGCAGCGTGGGGGCGGGGGTGAATCAAGAGACCCAGTACTTC.

This chain uses TRBV30 with TRBJ2-1; 9 nucleotides line up with TRBD2. Germline loops: CDR1 GTSNPN, CDR2 SVGIG (reference sequence). Trimming removed 2 bases from V and 2 bases from J; junction bases left unmatched: 7. The CDR3 totals 16 residues. In DNA, the CDR3 is TGTGCCTGGAGTAACAAGGGACTAGCCGCCTACAATGAGCAGTTCTTC. It codes for CAWSNKGLAAYNEQFF.

The rearrangement links TRBV30 to TRBJ1-2, with TRBD1 matching over 10 bases. Germline CDR1 reads GTSNPN; CDR2 reads SVGIG (reference sequence). V lost 0 bases to trimming and J lost 5 bases; unmatched junction nucleotides: 3. CDR3 size: 14 residues. The CDR3 DNA reads TGTGCCTGGAGTGTACGGGGACAGGGGTATGGCTACACCTTC. Its translation is CAWSVRGQGYGYTF.

The chain links TRBV4-1 to TRBJ2-3, with no clear D. Per germline, CDR1 MGHRA and CDR2 YSYEKL. The CDR3 length is 14 residues. V was cut by 7 bases and J by 0 bases, with 11 bases left in between. This CDR3 reads CASNLGFSTDTQYF. The CDR3 DNA sequence: TGCGCCAGCAACTTGGGGTTTAGCACAGATACGCAGTATTTT.

The CDR3 coding sequence is TGTGCCAGCAGCTACGTTACAGGGACGGGAAACACCATATATTTT. Translated, it gives CASSYVTGTGNTIYF. The rearrangement uses TRBV5-6 and TRBJ1-3; TRBD1 is a possible D gene (6 bases). The CDR3 is 15 residues long. CDR1 SGHDT and CDR2 YYEEEE come from the germline V gene. The ends were cut back, 3 bases at V and 4 bases at J, with 14 bases in the middle.

The chain combines TRBV28 with TRBJ2-1; 8 bases fit TRBD1. V lost 1 base and J lost 6; bases outside the gene matches: 5. The CDR3 sequence is 15 residues long. The germline gives CDR1 MDHEN, CDR2 SYDVKM. The CDR3 DNA sequence: TGTGCCAGCAGTTTATCAGGGGGCCCCTCCAATGAGCAGTTCTTC. Protein sequence: CASSLSGGPSNEQFF.

V and J are TRBV9 and TRBJ2-7; D gene uncertain. V shed 4 bases and J shed 2 bases, with 13 bases lying between them. The CDR3 consists of 14 residues. CDR1 is SGDLS and CDR2 is YYNGEE in the germline V gene. CDR3 residues: CASSPQTPTYEQYF. The CDR3, as DNA: TGTGCCAGCAGCCCCCAAACACCTACCTACGAGCAGTACTTC.

V and J are TRBV20-1 and TRBJ2-5, with TRBD2 identical over 7 bases. CDR1 and CDR2 (germline): DFQATT, SNEGSKA (reference sequence). Trimming cost V 3 bases and J 5 bases; bases outside gene matches: 6. The CDR3 is made up of 13 amino acids. CDR3 nucleotide sequence: TGCAGTGCTAGCCGGGACTATGGGGAGACCCAGTACTTC. Encoded protein: CSASRDYGETQYF.

This chain uses TRBV6-5 with TRBJ1-1; 7 bases map to TRBD1. Germline V CDR1 and CDR2: MNHEY, SVGAGI. This CDR3 is built from 11 residues. V lost 5 bases to trimming and J lost 7 bases; unmatched junction nucleotides: 1. CDR3 coding DNA: TGTGCCAGCAGTAACAGGGGTGAAGCTTTCTTT. This encodes CASSNRGEAFF.

The sample holds one count of this clonotype. V is TRBV6-2 or TRBV6-3 and J is TRBJ2-7; D not resolved. V was shortened by 0 bases and J by 6 bases, with 0 bases between the two germline ends. Germline CDR1 reads MNHEY; CDR2 reads SVGEGT. This CDR3 comprises 10 residues. The CDR3 DNA follows: TGTGCCAGCAGTTACTCCGAGCAGTACTTC. Its translation: CASSYSEQYF.

The chain has TRBV29-1 and TRBJ1-1, with 9 positions matching TRBD1. Germline CDR1 reads SQVTM; CDR2 reads ANQGSEA. V gave up 0 bases and J gave up 11 bases; unmatched junction bases: 7. The CDR3 contains 13 residues. As DNA, the CDR3 is TGCAGCGTTGAAGACCTGGACAGGGGACGGGCTTTCTTT. Translated, it gives CSVEDLDRGRAFF.

This clonotype was seen just once. The V gene is TRBV2, the J gene TRBJ1-1; the match to TRBD1 covers 8 bases. The germline V gene encodes CDR1 SNHLY and CDR2 FYNNEI. The CDR3 runs to 13 residues. J gave up 11 bases and V 6 bases, and 11 bases lay outside the gene matches. Here the CDR3 reads CASRVGQDVRAFF. The CDR3 region has the DNA TGTGCCAGCAGGGTGGGACAGGACGTTAGGGCTTTCTTT.